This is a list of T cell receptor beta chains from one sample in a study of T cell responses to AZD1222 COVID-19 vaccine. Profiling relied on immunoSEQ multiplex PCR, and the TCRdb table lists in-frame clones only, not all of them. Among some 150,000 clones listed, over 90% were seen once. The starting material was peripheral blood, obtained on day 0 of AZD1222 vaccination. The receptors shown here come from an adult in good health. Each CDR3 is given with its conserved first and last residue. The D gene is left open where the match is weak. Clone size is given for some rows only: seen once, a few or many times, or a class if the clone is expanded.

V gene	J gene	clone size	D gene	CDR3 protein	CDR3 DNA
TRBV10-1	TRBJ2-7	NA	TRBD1	CASSEGNRGYEQYF	TGCGCCAGCAGTGAAGGAAACAGGGGCTACGAGCAGTACTTC
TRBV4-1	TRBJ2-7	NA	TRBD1	CASSQDIGTGLPEQYF	TGCGCCAGCAGCCAAGACATAGGGACAGGGTTGCCCGAGCAGTACTTC
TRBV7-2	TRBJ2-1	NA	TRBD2	CASSLAGRGYNEQFF	TGTGCCAGCAGCTTAGCAGGGAGGGGTTACAATGAGCAGTTCTTC
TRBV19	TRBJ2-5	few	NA	CASSIAGVQETQYF	TGTGCCAGTAGTATAGCAGGGGTTCAAGAGACCCAGTACTTC
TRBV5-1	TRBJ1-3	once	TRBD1	CASSFMGQSSGNTIYF	TGCGCCAGCAGCTTCATGGGACAGAGCTCTGGAAACACCATATATTTT
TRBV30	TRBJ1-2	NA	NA	CAWSVRRRLTYGYTF	TGTGCCTGGAGTGTACGTCGTAGACTTACCTATGGCTACACCTTC
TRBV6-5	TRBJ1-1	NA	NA	CASRDHREGTEAFF	TGTGCCAGCAGGGATCACAGGGAAGGCACTGAAGCTTTCTTT
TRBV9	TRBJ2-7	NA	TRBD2	CASSANPGLDYEQYF	TGTGCCAGCAGCGCCAATCCGGGACTAGACTACGAGCAGTACTTC
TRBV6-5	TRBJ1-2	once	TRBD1	CASGGQERGYTF	TGTGCCAGCGGGGGACAGGAGAGGGGCTACACCTTC
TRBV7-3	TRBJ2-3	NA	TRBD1	CASSLRTGGASDTQYF	TGTGCCAGCAGCTTAAGGACAGGGGGCGCGTCAGATACGCAGTATTTT
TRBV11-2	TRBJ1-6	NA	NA	CASSLVGRVNSPLHF	TGTGCCAGCAGCTTAGTTGGCAGGGTTAATTCACCCCTCCACTTT